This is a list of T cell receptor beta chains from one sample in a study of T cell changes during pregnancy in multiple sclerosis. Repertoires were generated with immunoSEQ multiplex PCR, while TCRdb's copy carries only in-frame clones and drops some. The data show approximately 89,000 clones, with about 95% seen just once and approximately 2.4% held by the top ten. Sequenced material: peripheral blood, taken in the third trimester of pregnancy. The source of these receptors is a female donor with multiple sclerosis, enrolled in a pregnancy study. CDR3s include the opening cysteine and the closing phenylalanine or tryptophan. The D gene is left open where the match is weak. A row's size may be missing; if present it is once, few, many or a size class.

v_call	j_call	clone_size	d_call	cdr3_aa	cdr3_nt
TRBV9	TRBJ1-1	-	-	CASSVAPGTEAFF	TGTGCCAGCAGCGTAGCTCCGGGCACTGAAGCTTTCTTT
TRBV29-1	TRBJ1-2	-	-	CSACWQRISGYGYTF	TGCAGCGCTTGCTGGCAACGCATATCGGGCTATGGCTACACCTTC
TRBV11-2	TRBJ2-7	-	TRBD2	CASSLGGGGNYEQYF	TGTGCCAGCAGCTTAGGTGGGGGAGGGAACTACGAGCAGTACTTC
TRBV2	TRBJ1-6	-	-	CASTEAGPSSYNSPLHF	TGTGCCAGCACCGAAGCGGGCCCGAGCTCCTATAATTCACCCCTCCACTTT
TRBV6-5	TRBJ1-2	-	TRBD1	CASSSSQGEGGYTF	TGTGCCAGCAGTTCTTCACAGGGGGAAGGTGGCTACACCTTC
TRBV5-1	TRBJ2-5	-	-	CASSQYGAVETQYF	TGCGCCAGCAGTCAATATGGAGCGGTGGAGACCCAGTACTTC
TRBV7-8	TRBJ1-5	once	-	CASSTDSYSNQPQHF	TGTGCCAGCAGTACAGACAGTTATAGCAATCAGCCCCAGCATTTT
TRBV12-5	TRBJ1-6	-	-	CASGLVSSGDGSPLHF	TGTGCTAGTGGTTTGGTATCATCGGGGGATGGTTCACCCCTCCACTTT
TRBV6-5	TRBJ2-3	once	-	CASTQRVSTDTQYF	TGTGCCAGCACACAGCGGGTTAGCACAGATACGCAGTATTTT
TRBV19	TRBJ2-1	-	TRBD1	CASSIDEGVGQGRDEQFF	TGTGCCAGTAGTATAGATGAGGGGGTGGGACAGGGCCGGGATGAGCAGTTCTTC
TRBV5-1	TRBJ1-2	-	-	CASAGPADYGYTF	TGCGCCAGCGCCGGCCCCGCGGACTATGGCTACACCTTC
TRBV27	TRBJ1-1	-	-	CASSLGKGTEAFF	TGTGCCAGCAGTTTGGGGAAGGGGACTGAAGCTTTCTTT
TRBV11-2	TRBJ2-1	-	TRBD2	CASSSGPGGSYNEQFF	TGTGCCAGCAGCTCAGGGCCGGGGGGGTCTTACAATGAGCAGTTCTTC
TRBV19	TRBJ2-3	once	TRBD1	CASSLWTGHTDTQYF	TGTGCCAGTAGTCTATGGACAGGACACACAGATACGCAGTATTTT
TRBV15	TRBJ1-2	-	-	CATSHTRWDIYGYTF	TGTGCCACCAGCCATACCCGGTGGGACATCTATGGCTACACCTTC
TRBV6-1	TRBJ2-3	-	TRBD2	CASSEPRLAGKRTDTQYF	TGTGCCAGCAGTGAGCCGCGACTAGCGGGGAAGAGGACAGATACGCAGTATTTT
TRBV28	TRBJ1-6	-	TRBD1	CASTYRGNSPLHF	TGTGCCAGCACTTACAGGGGTAATTCACCCCTCCACTTT
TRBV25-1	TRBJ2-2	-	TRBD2	CASSAGGGSTGELFF	TGTGCCAGCAGTGCAGGCGGGGGGTCGACCGGGGAGCTGTTTTTT
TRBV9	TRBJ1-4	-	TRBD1	CASSATGDHEKLFF	TGTGCCAGCAGCGCCACAGGGGATCACGAAAAACTGTTTTTT
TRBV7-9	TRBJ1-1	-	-	CASPLEGSTEAFF	TGTGCCAGCCCTTTAGAAGGGAGCACTGAAGCTTTCTTT
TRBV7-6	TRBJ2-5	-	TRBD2	CASSLSDSGLAGGPWETQYF	TGTGCCAGCAGCTTATCAGACTCGGGACTAGCGGGGGGGCCGTGGGAGACCCAGTACTTC
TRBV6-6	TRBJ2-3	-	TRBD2	CAISPLAGHTDTQYF	TGTGCCATCAGCCCCCTAGCGGGACACACAGATACGCAGTATTTT
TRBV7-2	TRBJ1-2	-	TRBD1	CASSSGGLGYTF	TGTGCCAGCAGCTCAGGGGGGCTAGGCTACACCTTC
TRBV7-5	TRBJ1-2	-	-	CARSLYRTETGTRRYGYTF	TGTGCCAGAAGCTTATATAGAACGGAGACCGGGACTCGTCGCTATGGCTACACCTTC